This TCR beta chain was documented in a study of T cells in Graves' hyperthyroidism and ophthalmopathy (dated by TCRdb to the late 2010s). Background on the whole study: Peripheral blood was collected at initial diagnosis, before any treatment. The paper reports TCR Vbeta CDR3 sequencing of some 140 peripheral blood samples: around 45 ophthalmopathy, around 80 hyperthyroidism and approximately 17 progressor patients. After blood sampling, hyperthyroidism patients were treated with methimazole at a starting dose of 30 mg daily, and ophthalmopathy patients were treated with high-dose intravenous methylprednisolone. The study also compared thyroid tissue and blood T-cell repertoires from 6 or 7 Graves' hyperthyroidism patients. TCR V-J signatures able to tell the groups apart were searched for in a discovery cohort of about a hundred patients, of whom around 42 had Graves' ophthalmopathy and around 58 had stable Graves' hyperthyroidism. The 100 or so discovery patients were divided at random into training and test sets in a 7:3 ratio. Prospective prediction of ophthalmopathy was tested in an independent validation cohort consisting of roughly 19 hyperthyroidism patients and about 17 patients who later progressed to ophthalmopathy. Beyond this particular receptor, the publication reports: In validation, the model predicted progression to ophthalmopathy with 55% to 71% sensitivity and around 72% specificity, a median of around six months before onset. Ophthalmopathy was separated from stable hyperthyroidism by a 13 V-J signature model, with approximately 90% sensitivity and about 81% specificity obtained in cross-validation and 80%/75% obtained in testing. Most expanded thyroid clonotypes (frequency above 0.001) were also detected in blood, suggesting blood repertoires may reflect thyroid immune responses. No statistical method was used to fix the sample size in advance, and group allocation was not hidden from the investigators.

This clonotype appeared many times. Its antigen has not been determined. No base quality information exists; no much larger clone differs at one position. The TCR beta CDR3 regions were amplified from RNA transcripts. The TCR CDR3 was subjected to a first round of RT-PCR using the HTBI primer set and the Qiagen OneStep RT-PCR kit. A second multiplex PCR round built the libraries, followed by size selection and purification. Libraries were sequenced paired-end with 100 bp reads on an Illumina HiSeq2000. As for the authors' bioinformatics: SOAPnuke was used to process the raw data, throwing out any read that contained adapters or uncalled bases, had a mean Phred below 15, or lacked an exact constant-primer or identifier match. COPE v1.2.5 was used to merge high-quality paired reads, and clonotypes were defined as unique nucleotide sequences. MiTCR v1.1 was used to align clonotypes to the IMGT TRBV, TRBD and TRBJ reference segments. The analysis included only V-J combinations with a frequency above 0.0001, which together covered 98% to 99.2% of the repertoires. The TCS score was defined as F50 (clonal expansion) divided by E x V (chaos), with BLOSUM62-based TCRdist calculated between CDR3 peptides within each V-J. Welch's t-statistics and random forest reduced 500 to 550 V-J features to about 13, which were used in a naive Bayes classifier (R e1071). TCRdb reworked the public reads: Q25 trimming with fastp, MiXCR clone assembly, productive beta chains retained. Rows with a matching CDR3 protein are joined into one entry that keeps the most common DNA and genes. These V and J calls derive from TCRdb rather than the authors' analysis. This sample is represented by 300,000 to 400,000 distinct CDR3 sequences; around 18% of them were singletons. Less than 45% of the sample rests with the top ten.

Measured from the cysteine to the phenylalanine, the CDR3 is 16 residues long. Just the 48-base CDR3 DNA is kept, in frame starting at base 1. From a lookup of the germline V gene (reference sequence), CDR1 and CDR2 are MNHEY and SMNVEV. Relative to germline, V is 3 bases shorter and J is 2 bases shorter, with 14 bases between their ends. Ophthalmopathy patients had moderately to severely active disease, Clinical Activity Score of at least 3, NOSPECS grade of at least 4, and duration under 3 months. Patients with uncontrolled infections, other autoimmune diseases, pregnancy or lactation were excluded. Diagnoses were established on the basis of clinical symptoms, serum thyroxine and TRAb, thyroid ultrasound, and orbital computed tomography. PBMCs were isolated from about 9.2 ml of fresh peripheral blood by Ficoll-Paque density gradient centrifugation. Total RNA was extracted with Trizol reagent, and quality was checked on an Agilent 2100 Bioanalyzer.

Recombination linked TRBV27 to TRBJ2-4, with TRBD1 perhaps the D gene, on 5 matching bases. The source is a man aged 18-30 years with Graves' ophthalmopathy. Material: blood. In nucleotides, the sequence is TGTGCCAGCAGTTTGAAAGGCGGACATCCCAAAAACATTCAGTACTTC. Translation gives CASSLKGGHPKNIQYF.